Shown below are 29 T cell receptor beta chains from a single sample sequenced in a study of cytomegalovirus exposure and HLA in healthy donors. Sequencing was performed with immunoSEQ multiplex PCR; in TCRdb, only in-frame clones are kept and a portion is missing. The table lists approximately 150,000 clones, approximately 86% of them singletons. Sequencing was carried out using PBMCs. The origin of the receptors is a man aged 30-40 years in good health and CMV-seropositive.

V is TRBV7-2 and J is TRBJ2-1; 9 bases map to TRBD1. V lost 3 bases, J lost 1 base, and 1 base stayed unmatched. This CDR3 has 15 amino acids. Germline loops: CDR1 SGHTA, CDR2 FQGNSA. The CDR3 region has the DNA TGTGCCAGCAGCTTTGACAGGGGGTCCTACAATGAGCAGTTCTTC. Its protein product is CASSFDRGSYNEQFF.

The genes are TRBV7-2 and TRBJ1-4, with D possibly matching TRBD1 (6 bases). The V end was cut by 5 bases, the J end by 4 bases, with 8 bases between. Germline V gives CDR1 SGHTA, CDR2 FQGNSA. The CDR3 spans 13 residues. In DNA, the CDR3 is TGTGCCAGCAGCCGGGACAATAATGAAAAACTGTTTTTT. It specifies CASSRDNNEKLFF.

This clone was counted a single time. The chain links TRBV27 to TRBJ2-7; possible D gene TRBD1, 5 bases. The CDR3 extends over 16 amino acids. CDR1 MNHEY and CDR2 SMNVEV come from the germline V gene (reference sequence). V lost 5 bases and J lost 3, with 20 bases in between. CDR3 DNA: TGTGCCAGCAGTCCCACCAGTTGGCAGGGTAACTACGAGCAGTACTTC. Its translation is CASSPTSWQGNYEQYF.

CDR3 sequence reads: CASSFRSGGAHTGELFF. The CDR3 nucleotides are TGTGCCAGCAGCTTCCGGAGCGGGGGGGCCCATACCGGGGAGCTGTTTTTT. The rearrangement joins TRBV9 to TRBJ2-2, with 10 bases matching TRBD2. V lost 4 bases to trimming and J lost 5 bases; unmatched junction nucleotides: 11. The germline gives CDR1 SGDLS, CDR2 YYNGEE. This CDR3 contains 17 residues.

V gene TRBV6-1 combines with J gene TRBJ2-1, with D possibly being TRBD1 (5 bases). Trimming pared 0 bases from V and 10 bases from J, leaving 19 bases between. Germline V gene sequence: CDR1 MNHNS, CDR2 SASEGT. This CDR3 is 16 amino acids long. CDR3 sequence: CASSEAMGSGAGEQFF. The CDR3 DNA follows: TGTGCCAGCAGTGAAGCGATGGGAAGTGGGGCAGGGGAGCAGTTCTTC.

The gene calls are TRBV4-3 and TRBJ1-6; D is unresolved. This CDR3 region has 14 residues. CDR1 is LGHNA and CDR2 is YSLEER in the germline V gene. Trimming removed 0 bases at V and 4 bases at J, with 4 bases between. DNA for the CDR3: TGCGCCAGCAGCCAAGATCCATATAATTCACCCCTCCACTTT. Protein sequence: CASSQDPYNSPLHF.

The chain uses TRBV6-5 and TRBJ2-7; TRBD1 might be the D (6 bases). CDR1 and CDR2 from the germline V gene are MNHEY and SVGAGI. The CDR3 is 12 amino acids. V was trimmed by 2 bases and J by 6 bases, leaving 8 bases between them. The CDR3 spells CASSYEQGEQYF. As DNA, the CDR3 is TGTGCCAGCAGTTACGAACAGGGCGAGCAGTACTTC.

The rearrangement links TRBV9 to TRBJ1-4, with 7 bases lining up with TRBD1. The CDR3 runs 15 residues. Germline assignment: CDR1 SGDLS and CDR2 YYNGEE. With 3 bases clipped from V and 0 bases from J, the junction kept 2 bases outside the gene matches. This CDR3 is CASSGGTATNEKLFF. Here the CDR3 DNA reads TGTGCCAGCAGCGGCGGGACAGCAACTAATGAAAAACTGTTTTTT.

V is TRBV15 and J is TRBJ1-1, with unresolved D. The CDR3 extends over 14 amino acids. With 6 bases removed from V and 1 base from J, the gap between germline ends came to 12 bases. CDR1 is LNHNV, CDR2 YYDKDF, per germline (reference sequence). CDR3 bases: TGTGCCACCAGGGTAGTTACAGCGAACACTGAAGCTTTCTTT. Amino acids: CATRVVTANTEAFF.

This rearrangement joins TRBV9 to TRBJ2-7, with TRBD1 as a possible D gene (7 bases). The V end was cut by 0 bases, the J end by 5 bases, with 18 bases between. Germline lookup yields CDR1 SGDLS and CDR2 YYNGEE. The CDR3 has 16 residues. The CDR3 is CASSVDLSRGRNEQYF. CDR3 DNA sequence: TGTGCCAGCAGCGTAGATTTATCCAGGGGGAGGAACGAGCAGTACTTC.

This rearrangement joins TRBV6-5 to TRBJ2-6; TRBD2 might be the D (6 bases). In germline, CDR1 is MNHEY, CDR2 SVGAGI. V shed 6 bases and J shed 2 bases, with 11 bases lying between them. The CDR3 loop spans 15 amino acids. CDR3 amino acids: CASSPGEAGANVLTF. The CDR3 DNA follows: TGTGCCAGCAGCCCCGGGGAGGCTGGGGCCAACGTCCTGACTTTC.

The chain combines TRBV29-1 with TRBJ2-3; 7 bases map to TRBD1. The V and J ends lost 3 bases and 4 bases, in that order; junction bases with no gene match: 4. CDR3 length equals 13 residues. CDR1 and CDR2 from the germline V gene are SQVTM and ANQGSEA. The CDR3 region is CSVDRTGPDTQYF. As DNA, the CDR3 is TGCAGCGTTGATCGGACAGGACCAGATACGCAGTATTTT.

This chain connects TRBV6-1 to TRBJ1-5; D gene uncertain. Germline values: CDR1 MNHNS, CDR2 SASEGT. The CDR3 loop spans 13 amino acids. The DNA for the CDR3 is TGTACTGTAAGCGCCATTCAGCTAGGGCCCCAGCATTTT. Protein: CTVSAIQLGPQHF.

The chain joins TRBV5-1 to TRBJ2-2; 13 bases map to TRBD2. This CDR3 is 16 amino acids long. CDR1 and CDR2 (germline): SGHRS, YFSETQ. J lost 4 bases, V lost 1 base, and 1 base had no gene match. The CDR3 DNA is TGCGCCAGCAGCTTGACTAGCGGGGGGGCCACCGGGGAGCTGTTTTTT. Translating gives CASSLTSGGATGELFF.

The V and J genes are TRBV6-6 and TRBJ2-7; D is undetermined. Germline CDR1 MNHNY, CDR2 SVGAGI (reference sequence). Trimming left V 0 bases short and J 0 bases short, with 9 bases between. CDR3 size: 15 residues. The CDR3 loop reads CASSYSSEDSYEQYF. CDR3 in DNA: TGTGCCAGCAGTTACTCTAGTGAGGACTCCTACGAGCAGTACTTC.

The V call is TRBV9, the J call TRBJ1-3; tentative D call: TRBD1 (5 bases). Germline loops: CDR1 SGDLS, CDR2 YYNGEE. CDR3 length equals 18 residues. V dropped 0 bases and J dropped 0 bases, with 16 bases sitting between them. Here the CDR3 DNA reads TGTGCCAGCAGCGTAGCTCTAGGTGGGGCTGGCTCTGGAAACACCATATATTTT. It translates to CASSVALGGAGSGNTIYF.

CDR3 in amino acids: CASSFGGTYEQYF. CDR3 coding DNA: TGTGCCAGCAGTTTCGGGGGTACCTACGAGCAGTACTTC. This rearrangement joins TRBV27 to TRBJ2-7; D might be TRBD2 (6 bases). This CDR3 comprises 13 residues. The germline V gene encodes CDR1 MNHEY and CDR2 SMNVEV (reference sequence). Trimming removed 3 bases at V and 2 bases at J, with 8 bases between.

This clone was recorded only once. J is TRBJ1-6 and V is TRBV18; TRBD1 matches 10 bases. The junction had 12 bases not matched to a gene; V was cut back by 2 bases and J by 2 bases. CDR3 length equals 20 residues. The germline gives CDR1 KGHSH, CDR2 LQKENI. CDR3 region: CASSPNYLGTGDPYNSPLHF. For the CDR3, the DNA is TGTGCCAGCTCACCAAATTACCTCGGGACAGGGGACCCCTATAATTCACCCCTCCACTTT.

V usage is TRBV15 and J usage is TRBJ2-7; TRBD1 agrees at 8 bases. The CDR3 totals 17 residues. The germline V gene has CDR1 LNHNV and CDR2 YYDKDF (reference sequence). After removal of 2 bases from V and 5 bases from J, the junction contained 14 bases not matched to a gene. As DNA, the CDR3 is TGTGCCACCAGCAGACTCAACCAAATGGGCAGGGGGCACGAGCAGTACTTC. Protein: CATSRLNQMGRGHEQYF.

The rearrangement joins TRBV18 to TRBJ2-5; 8 positions match TRBD1. CDR1 KGHSH and CDR2 LQKENI come from the germline V gene. This CDR3 has 15 residues. V shed 5 bases, J shed 5 bases, and the junction held 10 bases outside the gene matches. This chain's CDR3 is CASSAYDRGIETQYF. The CDR3 DNA follows: TGTGCCAGCTCAGCTTACGACAGGGGTATTGAGACCCAGTACTTC.

Points on this clone: Additional DNA sequences in this sample encode the identical CDR3. The V call is TRBV4-3, the J call TRBJ1-2; D gene ambiguous. CDR3 length: 15 amino acids. Trimming removed 1 base at V and 0 bases at J, with 9 bases between. Per germline, CDR1 LGHNA and CDR2 YSLEER. The CDR3 sequence: CASSQGAASNYGYTF. The CDR3 DNA reads TGCGCCAGCAGCCAAGGGGCAGCTTCTAACTATGGCTACACCTTC.

CDR3 region: CASSPERLVTEAFF. Written as DNA, the CDR3 is TGTGCCAGCAGTCCCGAGAGGTTAGTTACTGAAGCTTTCTTT. The chain has TRBV27 and TRBJ1-1, with D unclear. V gave up 5 bases and J gave up 5 bases, with 15 bases separating them. This CDR3 has 14 residues. Germline loops: CDR1 MNHEY, CDR2 SMNVEV (reference sequence).

V usage is TRBV5-1 and J usage is TRBJ2-1; 13 positions match TRBD2. V was clipped by 1 base and J by 9 bases; unmatched bases: 4. The length of the CDR3 is 15 residues. Germline V gene sequence: CDR1 SGHRS, CDR2 YFSETQ. CDR3: CASSLTSGGAGEQFF. CDR3 in DNA: TGCGCCAGCAGCTTGACTAGCGGGGGGGCCGGTGAGCAGTTCTTC.

This clone was seen only once. The chain employs TRBV4-3 and TRBJ1-2, with 7 positions matching TRBD1. Germline V gene lookup returns CDR1 LGHNA and CDR2 YSLEER. The CDR3 has 13 amino acids. V shed 3 bases, J shed 8 bases, and the junction held 6 bases outside the gene matches. The CDR3 DNA reads as TGCGCCAGCAGCCACGACAGGGCTGAGGGCTACACCTTC. Protein product: CASSHDRAEGYTF.

In this sample, this clone turned up a few times. The chain links TRBV2 to TRBJ2-7, with D maybe TRBD2 (6 bases). V lost 4 bases, J lost 2 bases, and 12 bases lay in between. CDR1 is SNHLY, CDR2 FYNNEI, per germline. This CDR3 has 14 amino acids. As DNA, the CDR3 is TGTGCCAGCAGTGGGGGACTTGGCACCTACGAGCAGTACTTC. This encodes CASSGGLGTYEQYF.

The chain combines TRBV7-2 with TRBJ1-3, with D possibly TRBD1 on 6 matching bases. The CDR3 is made up of 15 amino acids. V was pared by 1 base and J by 4 bases, with 11 bases between. Germline values: CDR1 SGHTA, CDR2 FQGNSA. Here the CDR3 DNA reads TGTGCCAGCAGCTTAGTGGGGGCATCGGGAAACACCATATATTTT. The encoded protein is CASSLVGASGNTIYF.

The rearrangement joins TRBV7-2 to TRBJ1-5; TRBD1 might be the D (5 bases). Germline lookup yields CDR1 SGHTA and CDR2 FQGNSA. The CDR3 sequence is 15 residues long. The V gene lost 5 bases and the J gene lost 0 bases, with 11 bases spanning the gap. Here the CDR3 DNA reads TGTGCCAGCAGCCTGACAGCCTATAGCAATCAGCCCCAGCATTTT. The encoded protein is CASSLTAYSNQPQHF.

The rearrangement uses TRBV9 and TRBJ1-2; 8 nucleotides match TRBD1. V was pared by 3 bases and J by 2 bases, with 6 bases of the junction left unmatched. Looked up from germline, CDR1 is SGDLS and CDR2 is YYNGEE. The CDR3 is 15 amino acids. The CDR3 DNA sequence: TGTGCCAGCAGCGCTCGGACAGGGATGAACTATGGCTACACCTTC. This translates into CASSARTGMNYGYTF.

The chain has TRBV27 and TRBJ2-1, with 8 bases fitting TRBD2. CDR3 size: 15 residues. After removal of 6 bases from V and 3 bases from J, the junction contained 7 bases not matched to a gene. In germline, CDR1 is MNHEY, CDR2 SMNVEV (reference sequence). CDR3 residues: CASRDGRGGYNEQFF. For the CDR3, the DNA is TGTGCCAGCAGGGACGGGAGGGGGGGCTACAATGAGCAGTTCTTC.